This T cell receptor (beta chain) comes out of a study of blood T cell repertoires in COVID-19. Using immunoSEQ multiplex PCR, the repertoire was profiled, and TCRdb retains in-frame clones only, with some absent. This table has 140,000 to 150,000 clones, 88% appearing once. Losses at the gene ends were 10 bases for V and 4 bases for J; bases not matched to a gene: 15. The CDR3 is 16 amino acids. Germline values: CDR1 MDHEN, CDR2 SYDVKM. The TCR was taken from a human donor in a cohort sampled during active COVID-19. The chain is built from TRBV28 and TRBJ2-1, with 8 bases fitting TRBD1. The sequenced material came from peripheral blood. CDR3 DNA sequence: TGTGCCACCCGGACAGGGACCCTCATTAAGTACAATGAGCAGTTCTTC. Protein product: CATRTGTLIKYNEQFF.